This is a list of T cell receptor beta chains from one sample in a study of T-cell reconstitution after alpha-beta-depleted transplantation in children. Each CDR3 protein is one row after TCRdb ran MiXCR on the PCR reads. The sample includes about 900,000 distinct CDR3 sequences, around 30% of them seen just once. The sample was PBMCs, mostly from graft donor cells, taken 360 days after TCRalphabeta/CD19-depleted stem cell transplant. The receptors come from a boy in the first two years of life who had a stem cell transplant for SCID, so the T cells may come from the graft donor. The CDR3 runs from the conserved cysteine through the conserved F or W. Each record gives: CDR3 protein, clone size, J gene, V gene. Size is omitted from some rows. Given values are once, few, many or a class for expanded clones.

CDR3: CASSSRDSWGRRSSYEQYF; size: -; J: TRBJ2-7; V: TRBV13
CDR3: CASSLSGTGIQETQYF; size: few; J: TRBJ2-5; V: TRBV7-3
CDR3: CSVGGYTF; size: many; J: TRBJ1-2; V: TRBV29-1
CDR3: CASSPGTMVGDTQYF; size: -; J: TRBJ2-3; V: TRBV18
CDR3: CASSLMLYGTAPNQQYF; size: -; J: TRBJ2-7; V: TRBV5-6
CDR3: CASSFYNTDEQYF; size: -; J: TRBJ2-7; V: TRBV5-1
CDR3: CASTLTRTGKDTEAFF; size: once; J: TRBJ1-1; V: TRBV12-3/TRBV12-4
CDR3: CSARGFGRSTDTQYF; size: -; J: TRBJ2-3; V: TRBV20-1
CDR3: CASSLKSTAGEAFF; size: -; J: TRBJ1-1; V: TRBV12-3/TRBV12-4
CDR3: CASSSWDRIYEQYF; size: few; J: TRBJ2-7; V: TRBV7-9
CDR3: CASSERTGSRRGSYEQYF; size: -; J: TRBJ2-7; V: TRBV10-2
CDR3: CACNRRGLLDEQFF; size: few; J: TRBJ2-1; V: TRBV30
CDR3: CASSPLQGGNEQFF; size: -; J: TRBJ2-1; V: TRBV18
CDR3: CASRWRAPGAQYF; size: -; J: TRBJ2-5; V: TRBV3-1
CDR3: CASSSDSNSQHLIQYF; size: few; J: TRBJ2-7; V: TRBV11-2
CDR3: CASSFPPSGYNEQFF; size: -; J: TRBJ2-1; V: TRBV5-8
CDR3: CASSPIAGGPYNEQFF; size: -; J: TRBJ2-1; V: TRBV4-2
CDR3: CASSQRLAAKFF; size: few; J: TRBJ2-1; V: TRBV7-2